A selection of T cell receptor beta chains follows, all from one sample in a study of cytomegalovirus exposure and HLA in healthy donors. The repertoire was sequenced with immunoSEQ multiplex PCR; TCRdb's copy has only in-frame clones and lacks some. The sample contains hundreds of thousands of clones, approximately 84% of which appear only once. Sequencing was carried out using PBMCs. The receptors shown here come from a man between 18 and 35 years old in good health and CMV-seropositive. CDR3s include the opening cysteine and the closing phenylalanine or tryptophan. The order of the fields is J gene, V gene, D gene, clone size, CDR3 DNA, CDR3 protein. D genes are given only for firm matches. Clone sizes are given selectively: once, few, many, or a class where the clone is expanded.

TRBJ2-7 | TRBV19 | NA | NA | TGTGCCAGTAGTAGTTCGGGAGTGAACGAGCAGTACTTC | CASSSSGVNEQYF
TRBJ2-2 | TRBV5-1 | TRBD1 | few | TGCGCCAGCACGGGACAGGGGGCCGACACCGGGGAGCTGTTTTTT | CASTGQGADTGELFF
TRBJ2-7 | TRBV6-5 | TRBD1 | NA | TGTGCCAGCACCACGGGACAGCTGGGCGGAGGCGAGCAGTACTTC | CASTTGQLGGGEQYF
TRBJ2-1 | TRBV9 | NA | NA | TGTGCCAGCAGCTTTAATGGCGATTACTCCTACAATGAGCAGTTCTTC | CASSFNGDYSYNEQFF
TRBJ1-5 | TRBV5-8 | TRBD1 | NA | TGTGCCAGCAGGTTACCCGGGACAGGGATTCAGCCCCAGCATTTT | CASRLPGTGIQPQHF
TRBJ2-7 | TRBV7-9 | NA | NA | TGTGCCAGCAGCTTAGTACAGGGTGGCGAGCAGTACTTC | CASSLVQGGEQYF
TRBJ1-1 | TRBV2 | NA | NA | TGTGCCAGCAGTGAAGGGGAAGCTTTCTTT | CASSEGEAFF
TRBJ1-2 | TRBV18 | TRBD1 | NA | TGTGCCAGCTCACCACACCAGGGGGATGGCTACACCTTC | CASSPHQGDGYTF
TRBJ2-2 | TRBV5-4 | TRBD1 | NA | TGTGCCAGCAGGGTTACAGGGGGCACCGGGGAGCTGTTTTTT | CASRVTGGTGELFF
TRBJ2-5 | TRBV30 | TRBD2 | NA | TGTGCCTGGAGCCCACGTGGGCTAGCGGGAGTTGAGACCCAGTACTTC | CAWSPRGLAGVETQYF
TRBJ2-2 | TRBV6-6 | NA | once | TGTGCCAGCCGTAGTGCCACCGGGGAGCTGTTTTTT | CASRSATGELFF
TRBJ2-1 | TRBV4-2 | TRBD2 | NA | TGTGCCAGCAGCCAAGACGGGACTAGCGGGACTTACAATGAGCAGTTCTTC | CASSQDGTSGTYNEQFF
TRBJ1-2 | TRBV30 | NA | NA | TGTGCCTGGGTCCCCGGAGGGGGTTGGGCTAACTATGGCTACACCTTC | CAWVPGGGWANYGYTF
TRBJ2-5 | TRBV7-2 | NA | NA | TGTGCCAGCAGCTTGATAGAGACCCAGTACTTC | CASSLIETQYF
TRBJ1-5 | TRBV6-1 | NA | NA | TGTGCCAGCAGTCTTGCCGACAGTCCTAATCAGCCCCAGCATTTT | CASSLADSPNQPQHF
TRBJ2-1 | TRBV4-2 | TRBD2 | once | TGTGCCAGCAGCCAAGAGGAGGGGCGGGAGGGCCTGAATGAGCAGTTCTTC | CASSQEEGREGLNEQFF
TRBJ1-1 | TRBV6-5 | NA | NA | TGTGCCAGCAGCCCCTCATCACACACTGAAGCTTTCTTT | CASSPSSHTEAFF
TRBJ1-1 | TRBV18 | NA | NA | TGTGCCAGCTCACCACGTACAGGGTGGGACACTGAAGCTTTCTTT | CASSPRTGWDTEAFF
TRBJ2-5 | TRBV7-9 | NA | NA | TGTGCCAGCAGGGAGGGCCGGGTGGAGACCCAGTACTTC | CASREGRVETQYF
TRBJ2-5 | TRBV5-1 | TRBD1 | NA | TGCGCCAGCAGCGGAGGGACAGGGGGCCGCGAGACCCAGTACTTC | CASSGGTGGRETQYF
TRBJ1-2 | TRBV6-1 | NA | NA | TGTGCCAGCAGTGAATTCCAGGAGTCGGGAGGCTACACCTTC | CASSEFQESGGYTF
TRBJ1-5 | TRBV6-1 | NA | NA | TGTGCCAGCAGTTCAGTTACAGGGAGTAATCAGCCCCAGCATTTT | CASSSVTGSNQPQHF
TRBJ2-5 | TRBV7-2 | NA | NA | TGTGCCAGCAGCTTAATTCCCGGGATAAAAGCGGAGACCCAGTACTTC | CASSLIPGIKAETQYF
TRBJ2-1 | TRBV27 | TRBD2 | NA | TGTGCCAGCAGTTATGATCCTAGCGGGTACAATGAGCAGTTCTTC | CASSYDPSGYNEQFF
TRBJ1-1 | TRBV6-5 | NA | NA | TGTGCCAGCAGTCCCTCGGCCCTTTGGTCTGAAGCTTTCTTT | CASSPSALWSEAFF
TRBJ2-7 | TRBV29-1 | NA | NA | TGCAGCGTCGGTAACAGCGAGCAGTACTTC | CSVGNSEQYF
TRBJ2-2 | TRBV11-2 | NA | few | TGTGCCAGCAGCTTAGAGGGCTCCTCGAACACCGGGGAGCTGTTTTTT | CASSLEGSSNTGELFF
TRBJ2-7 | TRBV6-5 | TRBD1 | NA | TGTGCCAGCAGTTACTCAGGGACAGGGGTGTACGAGCAGTACTTC | CASSYSGTGVYEQYF
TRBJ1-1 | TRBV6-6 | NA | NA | TGTGCCAGCAGTTACTCGATCCGGAATGAAGCTTTCTTT | CASSYSIRNEAFF
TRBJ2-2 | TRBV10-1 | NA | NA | TGCGCCAGCAGTCGGAGCGCGAACACCGGGGAGCTGTTTTTT | CASSRSANTGELFF
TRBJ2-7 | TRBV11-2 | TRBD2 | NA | TGTGCCAGCAGCTTAGTTGTTAGCCCAACTAGCGTCTCCTACGAGCAGTACTTC | CASSLVVSPTSVSYEQYF
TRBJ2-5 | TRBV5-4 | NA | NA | TGTGCCAGCAGCTTTCAGGGAGTCCAAGAGACCCAGTACTTC | CASSFQGVQETQYF
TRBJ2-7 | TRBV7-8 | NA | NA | TGTGCCAGCAGCTTAGGAGGGGGAAACGAGCAGTACTTC | CASSLGGGNEQYF
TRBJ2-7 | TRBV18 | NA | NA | TGTGCCAGCTCACCACGGTCACAGGCCTACGAGCAGTACTTC | CASSPRSQAYEQYF
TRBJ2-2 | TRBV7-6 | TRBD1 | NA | TGTGCCAGCAGCTTAGCCGGGACAGGGTGGAACACCGGGGAGCTGTTTTTT | CASSLAGTGWNTGELFF
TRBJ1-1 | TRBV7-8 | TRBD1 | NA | TGTGCCAGCAGCTTCCCGGACAGGGACACTGAAGCTTTCTTT | CASSFPDRDTEAFF
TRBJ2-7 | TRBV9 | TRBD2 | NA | TGTGCCAGCAGCCCGTCTAGCGGGAGCTCCTACGAGCAGTACTTC | CASSPSSGSSYEQYF
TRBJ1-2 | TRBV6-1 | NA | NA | TGTGCCAGCATAAGTCTGTATGGCTACACCTTC | CASISLYGYTF
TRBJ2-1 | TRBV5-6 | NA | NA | TGTGCCAGCAGCTTGGGAGGCCTCTCCTACAATGAGCAGTTCTTC | CASSLGGLSYNEQFF
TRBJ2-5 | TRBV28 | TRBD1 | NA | TGTGCCAGCAGTTTGGCTTCAGGGGGCTTTGAGACCCAGTACTTC | CASSLASGGFETQYF
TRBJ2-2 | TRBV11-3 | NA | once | TGTGCCAGCAGCTCAAGCGGGACAACCACCGGGGAGCTGTTTTTT | CASSSSGTTTGELFF
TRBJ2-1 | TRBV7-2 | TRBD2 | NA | TGTGCCAGCAGCCCACGGACTAGCGGGAGCCTCTCCTACAATGAGCAGTTCTTC | CASSPRTSGSLSYNEQFF
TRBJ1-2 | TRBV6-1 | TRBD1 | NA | TGTGCCAGCACCGGACAGGGGTCTGGCTACACCTTC | CASTGQGSGYTF
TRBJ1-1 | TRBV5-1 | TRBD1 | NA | TGCGCCAGCAGCCCTAACAGGGGGGAGAAAGCTTTCTTT | CASSPNRGEKAFF
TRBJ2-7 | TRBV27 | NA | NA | TGTGCCAGCAGTTATAACGGGGAGACCTACGAGCAGTACTTC | CASSYNGETYEQYF
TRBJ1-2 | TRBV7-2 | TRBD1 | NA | TGTGCCAGCAGCCCGCTAACCCCTGGGGCAGGGGGACGTGGCTACACCTTC | CASSPLTPGAGGRGYTF
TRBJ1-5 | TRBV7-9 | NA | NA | TGTGCCAGCAGCTACGGCGGAAGTCAGCCCCAGCATTTT | CASSYGGSQPQHF
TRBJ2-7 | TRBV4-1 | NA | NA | TGCGCCAGCAGCCAAGTCTTGGCCCACCCGAGCTCCTACGAGCAGTACTTC | CASSQVLAHPSSYEQYF
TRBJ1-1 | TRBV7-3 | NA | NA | TGTGCCAGCAGCTCATCAAGGAACACTGAAGCTTTCTTT | CASSSSRNTEAFF
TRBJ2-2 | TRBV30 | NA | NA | TGTGCCTGGAGCAGGGGGAACACCGGGGAGCTGTTTTTT | CAWSRGNTGELFF
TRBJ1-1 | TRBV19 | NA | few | TGTGCCAGTAGTGACAGCATGAACACTGAAGCTTTCTTT | CASSDSMNTEAFF
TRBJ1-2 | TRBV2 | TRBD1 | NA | TGTGCCAGCCCACCCCCTCGGACAGGGGGCGGTGGCTATGGCTACACCTTC | CASPPPRTGGGGYGYTF
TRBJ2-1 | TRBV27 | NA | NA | TGTGCCAGCAGTTGGCTGGGACGGAACAATGAGCAGTTCTTC | CASSWLGRNNEQFF